The T cell receptor beta chain described here comes from a study of T-cell memory formation after mild COVID-19. Study overall: The two donors had largely donor-specific TCR clusters. Study conclusions and caveats: The second-wave clones peaking on day 37 were not confirmed as SARS-CoV-2-specific. The finding that pre-infection memory included some responding clones suggested that cross-reactive memory joined.

One entry per CDR3 protein results from TCRdb running MiXCR on the 5' RACE reads. Of about 360,000 distinct CDR3 sequences listed, 13% to 15% are singletons. V was clipped by 4 bases and J by 0 bases, with 18 bases between them. Germline lookup yields CDR1 SGHDT and CDR2 YYEEEE. CDR3 size: 17 residues. In the case of this clonotype: Its specificity is unknown.

The receptor was isolated from a man aged 18-30 years who had mild COVID-19 (a few samples of this study predate the infection). Cell type and time point are not known. V usage is TRBV5-6 and J usage is TRBJ2-3; D not certain. Sequencing was done on a sample of PBMCs or a T cell subset sorted from them (not recorded which). CDR3 sequence: CASSHILDGTSTDTQYF. The CDR3 coding sequence is TGTGCCAGCAGCCACATCCTTGACGGCACGAGCACAGATACGCAGTATTTT. Combining the CDR3 with reference TRBV5-6 and TRBJ2-3 gives the whole variable domain DAGVTQSPTHLIKTRGQQVTLRCSPKSGHDTVSWYQQALGQGPQFIFQYYEEEERQRGNFPDRFSGHQFPNYSSELNVNALLLGDSALYLCASSHILDGTSTDTQYFGPGTRLTVL.